The rows below give T cell receptor beta chains drawn from one sample of a study of shared T cell receptors in the human thymus. TCRdb keeps only in-frame clones here, not all; method: immunoSEQ multiplex PCR. The sample carries 700,000 or so clones, 70% to 90% recorded once. These same data were also listed under a study on human thymus T cells.

Sequencing used thymocytes. Source of these receptors: a girl under three years old with a congenital heart defect. The CDR3 runs from the conserved cysteine through the conserved F or W. The D gene is left open where the match is weak. The size field is filled for only some rows; it gives once, few, many or a size class.

size: -
length: 12
J: TRBJ1-1
D: -
V: TRBV30
CDR3: CAWSVRGTEAFF
DNA: TGTGCCTGGAGTGTACGGGGGACTGAAGCTTTCTTT

size: -
length: 14
J: TRBJ1-1
D: -
V: TRBV5-6
CDR3: CASSLDSLNTEAFF
DNA: TGTGCCAGCAGCCTGGACAGCCTGAACACTGAAGCTTTCTTT

size: once
length: 12
J: TRBJ2-5
D: -
V: TRBV28
CDR3: CASSSDKETQYF
DNA: TGTGCCAGCAGCTCCGACAAAGAGACCCAGTACTTC

size: -
length: 17
J: TRBJ1-5
D: TRBD1
V: TRBV2
CDR3: CASSVGTGQDSNQPQHF
DNA: TGTGCCAGCAGTGTCGGGACAGGGCAGGATAGCAATCAGCCCCAGCATTTT

size: -
length: 16
J: TRBJ1-1
D: -
V: TRBV27
CDR3: CASSFRGEGTDTEAFF
DNA: TGTGCCAGCAGTTTCCGAGGTGAGGGCACAGACACTGAAGCTTTCTTT

size: -
length: 17
J: TRBJ2-5
D: TRBD2
V: TRBV15
CDR3: CATSSSSGEPRRETQYF
DNA: TGTGCCACCAGCAGTAGCAGCGGGGAACCCCGGCGGGAGACCCAGTACTTC

size: -
length: 16
J: TRBJ2-1
D: -
V: TRBV9
CDR3: CASSLRGGASGHEQFF
DNA: TGTGCCAGCAGCCTGAGGGGGGGGGCGTCTGGCCATGAGCAGTTCTTC

size: -
length: 12
J: TRBJ1-3
D: -
V: TRBV4-3
CDR3: CASSPTGNTIYF
DNA: TGCGCCAGCAGCCCGACAGGAAACACCATATATTTT

size: -
length: 18
J: TRBJ1-6
D: TRBD1
V: TRBV15
CDR3: CATSRDGPDRVLNSPLHF
DNA: TGTGCCACCAGCAGAGATGGGCCGGACAGGGTGCTTAATTCACCCCTCCACTTT

size: -
length: 17
J: TRBJ2-1
D: TRBD2
V: TRBV30
CDR3: CAWSEAGGLSSYNEQFF
DNA: TGTGCCTGGAGTGAAGCGGGGGGGCTAAGCTCCTACAATGAGCAGTTCTTC

size: -
length: 17
J: TRBJ1-3
D: TRBD1
V: TRBV14
CDR3: CASSPRDRDGNGNTIYF
DNA: TGTGCCAGCAGCCCCCGGGACAGGGATGGAAATGGAAACACCATATATTTT

size: -
length: 14
J: TRBJ2-7
D: -
V: TRBV6-6
CDR3: CASSYPLGPYEQYF
DNA: TGTGCCAGCAGTTACCCACTTGGTCCCTACGAGCAGTACTTC

size: once
length: 16
J: TRBJ2-2
D: -
V: TRBV13
CDR3: CASSPTLAPETGELFF
DNA: TGTGCCAGCAGCCCAACACTAGCTCCCGAGACCGGGGAGCTGTTTTTT

size: -
length: 16
J: TRBJ1-1
D: TRBD1
V: TRBV4-1
CDR3: CASSQGDRGAVAEAFF
DNA: TGCGCCAGCAGCCAAGGGGACAGGGGCGCGGTCGCTGAAGCTTTCTTT

size: -
length: 15
J: TRBJ2-7
D: -
V: TRBV9
CDR3: CASSVAPDSIYEQYF
DNA: TGTGCCAGCAGCGTAGCGCCGGACAGTATCTACGAGCAGTACTTC

size: few
length: 17
J: TRBJ1-3
D: -
V: TRBV5-1
CDR3: CASSLGPDRPSGNTIYF
DNA: TGCGCCAGCAGTCTAGGCCCTGACCGACCCTCTGGAAACACCATATATTTT

size: -
length: 18
J: TRBJ2-7
D: TRBD1
V: TRBV5-1
CDR3: CASSLGGDRLEDVNEQYF
DNA: TGCGCCAGCAGCTTGGGAGGGGACAGGCTAGAGGACGTAAACGAGCAGTACTTC

size: -
length: 13
J: TRBJ1-1
D: TRBD1
V: TRBV7-3
CDR3: CASSLEAGGKAFF
DNA: TGTGCCAGCAGCTTAGAAGCAGGGGGCAAAGCTTTCTTT

size: once
length: 20
J: TRBJ2-6
D: TRBD1
V: TRBV11-2
CDR3: CASSLDGPGQGKLGANVLTF
DNA: TGTGCCAGCAGCTTAGACGGTCCGGGACAGGGGAAGCTTGGGGCCAACGTCCTGACTTTC

size: -
length: 22
J: TRBJ2-1
D: TRBD1
V: TRBV10-2
CDR3: CASRGLSDRGRRGASSYNEQFF
DNA: TGCGCCAGCAGGGGGTTGAGTGACAGGGGGCGTCGGGGGGCCTCCTCCTACAATGAGCAGTTCTTC

size: -
length: 14
J: TRBJ1-2
D: TRBD1
V: TRBV4-1
CDR3: CASSPLGQNYGYTF
DNA: TGCGCCAGCAGCCCCCTGGGACAGAACTATGGCTACACCTTC

size: few
length: 15
J: TRBJ1-1
D: TRBD1
V: TRBV14
CDR3: CASSPRQGVNTEAFF
DNA: TGTGCCAGCAGCCCCAGACAGGGCGTGAACACTGAAGCTTTCTTT

size: -
length: 14
J: TRBJ2-7
D: TRBD1
V: TRBV5-1
CDR3: CASSLEGDSYEQYF
DNA: TGCGCCAGCAGCTTGGAGGGGGACAGCTACGAGCAGTACTTC